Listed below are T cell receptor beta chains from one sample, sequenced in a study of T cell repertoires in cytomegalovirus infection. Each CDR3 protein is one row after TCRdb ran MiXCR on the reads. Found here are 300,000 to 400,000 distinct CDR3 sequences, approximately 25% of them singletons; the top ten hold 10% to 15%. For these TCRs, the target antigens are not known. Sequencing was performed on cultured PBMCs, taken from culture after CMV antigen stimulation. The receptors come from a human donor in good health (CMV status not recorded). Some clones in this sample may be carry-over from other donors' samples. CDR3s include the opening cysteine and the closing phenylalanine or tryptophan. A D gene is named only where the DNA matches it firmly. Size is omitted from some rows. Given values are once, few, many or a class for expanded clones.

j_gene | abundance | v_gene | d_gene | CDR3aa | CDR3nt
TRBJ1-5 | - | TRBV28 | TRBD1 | CASSSPRQGDNQPQHF | TGTGCCAGCAGTTCACCAAGACAGGGGGACAATCAGCCCCAGCATTTT
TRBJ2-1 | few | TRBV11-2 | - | CASSLGRDGYNEQFF | TGTGCCAGCAGCTTAGGAAGGGACGGGTACAATGAGCAGTTCTTC
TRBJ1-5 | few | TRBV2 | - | CASSFENSNQPQHF | TGTGCCAGCAGTTTCGAGAATAGCAATCAGCCCCAGCATTTT
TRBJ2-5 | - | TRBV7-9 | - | CASSNTDGQQETQYF | TGTGCCAGCAGCAACACCGATGGACAGCAAGAGACCCAGTACTTC
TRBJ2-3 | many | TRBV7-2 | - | CASSSSWDTQYF | TGTGCCAGCAGCTCATCGTGGGATACGCAGTATTTT
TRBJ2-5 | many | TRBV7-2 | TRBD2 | CASSPQRGLALETQYF | TGTGCCAGCAGCCCTCAACGGGGACTAGCTCTCGAGACCCAGTACTTC
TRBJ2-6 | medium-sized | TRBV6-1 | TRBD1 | CASRKGQSSGANVLTF | TGTGCCAGCAGAAAGGGACAGAGCTCTGGGGCCAACGTCCTGACTTTC
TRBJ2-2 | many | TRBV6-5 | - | CASSYGGNTGELFF | TGTGCCAGCAGTTACGGGGGCAACACCGGGGAGCTGTTTTTT
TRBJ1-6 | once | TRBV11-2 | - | CASSSPGKSSYNSPLHF | TGTGCCAGCAGCTCTCCGGGGAAGAGCTCCTATAATTCACCCCTCCACTTT
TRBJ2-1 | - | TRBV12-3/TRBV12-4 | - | CASNSRGGEQFF | TGTGCCAGCAATTCTAGGGGAGGTGAGCAGTTCTTC